This T cell receptor (beta chain) was identified in a study of T cell responses to AZD1222 COVID-19 vaccine. Points from the study as a whole: Repertoires were sampled only after the peak T cell response. It should be noted that donors were predominantly white British and more often female, and clonal diversity was possibly underestimated. The study identified only a handful of AZD1222 recipients as seropositive at baseline. Following two doses of AZD1222, Spike-specific TCR breadth and depth rose.

Notes on this clone: No antigen is known for it.

The table came from immunoSEQ multiplex PCR; TCRdb's copy has only in-frame clones and leaves some out. Of some 99,000 clones in the sample, roughly 88% were seen once. CDR3 length: 15 amino acids. Germline-derived CDR1 and CDR2 are PRHDT and FYEKMQ (reference sequence). V gave up 5 bases and J gave up 0 bases, with 13 bases separating them. The chain has TRBV13 and TRBJ1-1; D remains unclear. The TCR sequence derives from an adult in good health. This material consisted of peripheral blood, taken on day 0 of MenACWY control vaccination. The CDR3 region is CASSLIGSLNTEAFF. CDR3 coding DNA: TGTGCCAGCAGCCTGATAGGTAGTCTGAACACTGAAGCTTTCTTT. The full variable domain, in which reference TRBV13 and TRBJ1-1 provide the parts outside the CDR3, is AAGVIQSPRHLIKEKRETATLKCYPIPRHDTVYWYQQGPGQDPQFLISFYEKMQSDKGSIPDRFSAQQFSDYHSELNMSSLELGDSALYFCASSLIGSLNTEAFFGQGTRLTVV.